Described below is a single T cell receptor (beta chain) sequence and its context. Its antigen is not identified. A single record per CDR3 protein comes from TCRdb applying MiXCR to the reads. The sample comprises hundreds of thousands of distinct CDR3 sequences, just under 30% of which are singletons, and 20% rests with the top ten. The data belong to a study of T cell repertoires in cytomegalovirus infection. Study-level information: Public signatures in TCR beta pointed to CMV infection and matching HLA type.

Whole-study findings and limits: HLA-C-restricted CMV-specific TCR beta clonotypes prevailed in the ex vivo response.

Germline-derived CDR1 and CDR2 are SEHNR and FQNEAQ (reference sequence). The CDR3 is 15 amino acids. V lost 5 bases and J lost 7, with 21 bases in between. This TCR derives from a human donor in good health (CMV status not recorded). Some clones in this sample may be carry-over from other donors' samples. The J gene is TRBJ2-7, the V gene TRBV7-9; D may match TRBD1 or TRBD2 (6 bases each). The specimen comprised cultured PBMCs, sampled from culture after CMV antigen stimulation. The CDR3 DNA is TGTGCCAGCAGCCCCGGGGGCGCTGGCGACACGGAGCAGTACTTC. Residues: CASSPGGAGDTEQYF.